Each of the 9 T cell receptor beta chains below was sequenced from the same sample in a study of Graves' ophthalmopathy and Graves' hyperthyroidism. RNA transcripts provided the template for amplifying TCR beta CDR3 regions. Amplification began with first-round RT-PCR using HTBI primers, then second-round multiplex PCR was performed. Using its own MiXCR run on the multiplex PCR reads, TCRdb lists one record per CDR3 protein. The sample lists hundreds of thousands of distinct CDR3 sequences, over 40% occurring once. Material: peripheral blood. The receptors come from an adult man with Graves' ophthalmopathy.

This clonotype came up a few times. The chain is built from TRBV6-1 and TRBJ2-7, with 7 bases fitting TRBD2. V trimming: 3 bases; J trimming: 2 bases; junction bases outside the gene matches: 7. Germline values: CDR1 MNHNS, CDR2 SASEGT. The length of the CDR3 is 15 residues. DNA for the CDR3: TGTGCCAGCAGTGAGGGGGGGACGGATACCTACGAGCAGTACTTC. This sequence encodes CASSEGGTDTYEQYF.

This clonotype was detected many times. The rearrangement links TRBV11-2 to TRBJ1-2, with a tentative D call TRBD1 (5 bases). CDR1 and CDR2 from the germline V gene are SGHAT and FQNNGV. This CDR3 comprises 16 residues. V lost 4 bases and J lost 2, with 17 bases in between. In DNA, the CDR3 is TGTGCCAGCAGCTCCCCGTTGGGGGGAGTGAACTATGGCTACACCTTC. Translation: CASSSPLGGVNYGYTF.

Note on this clonotype: A clone one base away is much larger, so this may be a read error. Because it lacks the conserved phenylalanine or tryptophan at the end, this CDR3 is likely a read error. This rearrangement joins TRBV24-1 to TRBJ2-1; D is undetermined. The CDR3 totals 15 residues. Per the germline V gene, CDR1 is KGHDR and CDR2 is SFDVKD. The CDR3 here is CASSEFVRTYNEQFL. DNA of the CDR3: TGTGCCAGCAGTGAGTTTGTCAGGACCTACAATGAGCAGTTCCTC.

Ten or more counts support this clonotype. The genes are TRBV19 and TRBJ1-5; 8 nucleotides match TRBD1. Germline V gene lookup returns CDR1 LNHDA and CDR2 SQIVND (reference sequence). The CDR3 runs 14 residues. This chain's CDR3 is CASGGQGGNQPQHF. Written as DNA, the CDR3 is TGTGCTTCGGGAGGACAGGGCGGCAATCAGCCCCAGCATTTT.

This clonotype turned up a few times. A single base separates this from a much larger clone, so it may be a read error. The J gene is TRBJ1-2, the V gene TRBV7-9, with a weak D call TRBD1 (5 bases). V gave up 3 bases and J gave up 10 bases, with 12 bases separating them. Per the germline V gene, CDR1 is SEHNR and CDR2 is FQNEAQ (reference sequence). The CDR3 extends over 12 amino acids. Written as DNA, the CDR3 is TGTGCCAGCAGCTTTTCGACAGATGACTACACCTTC. It codes for CASSFSTDDYTF.

In DNA, the CDR3 is TGCAGTGCCTTCCACCAACCAACTAATGAAAAACTGTTTTTT. Its protein product is CSAFHQPTNEKLFF. This chain joins TRBV20-1 and TRBJ1-4, with no clear D. Germline lookup yields CDR1 DFQATT and CDR2 SNEGSKA (reference sequence). This CDR3 has 14 residues. Trimming removed 6 bases from V and 0 bases from J, with 11 bases in between.

Remarks on this clonotype: This could be a read error, since a much larger clone is one nucleotide away. This CDR3 fails to terminate in the conserved phenylalanine or tryptophan, so it likely reflects a read error. The V call is TRBV9, the J call TRBJ1-1, with unresolved D. Germline CDR1 and CDR2: SGDLS and YYNGEE. The V and J ends lost 4 bases and 1 base respectively, with 14 bases between them. The length of the CDR3 is 15 residues. The CDR3 DNA sequence: TGTGCCAGCAGCCCAACCGACAAATGGAACACTGAAGCTTTCCTT. This codes for CASSPTDKWNTEAFL.

This clonotype came up many times. The gene calls are TRBV10-2 and TRBJ1-2; TRBD1 aligns across 8 bases. The CDR3 loop spans 15 amino acids. Per germline, CDR1 WSHSY and CDR2 SAAADI. V lost 4 bases to trimming and J lost 3 bases; unmatched junction nucleotides: 7. In DNA form, the CDR3 reads TGCGCCAGCAGTGTGGACAGGGAGGGGCACTATGGCTACACCTTC. This translates into CASSVDREGHYGYTF.

The genes are TRBV10-3 and TRBJ1-1; 12 positions match TRBD1. This CDR3 has 13 residues. With 8 bases clipped from V and 3 bases from J, the junction kept 1 base outside the gene matches. From germline, CDR1 is ENHRY and CDR2 SYGVKD. Here the CDR3 reads CAIGTGGYTEAFF. The CDR3 bases are TGTGCCATCGGGACAGGGGGCTACACTGAAGCTTTCTTT.